This T cell receptor (beta chain) was recovered during a study of cytomegalovirus exposure and HLA in healthy donors (dated by TCRdb to the late 2010s). A note on the overall study: According to a later analysis, one platform produced both the roughly 130 validation repertoires and the 700 or so repertoires of the first cohort. The study aimed to test whether cataloging public T cell receptors could reveal signatures of past pathogen exposure. Along with the approximately 600-subject first cohort, a separate validation cohort of over a hundred different subjects was used. To predict cytomegalovirus infection status, the study combined high-throughput TCR immunosequencing, statistical association of individual TCRs with disease status, and machine learning.

The library was produced with the immunoSEQ multiplex PCR assay. In the paper's pipeline: To diagnose cytomegalovirus status from the catalog of TCR beta chain sequences, a statistical classification framework was built. The table was pulled from immuneACCESS by TCRdb, which kept in-frame rearrangements only. Such tables lose some clones; where checked, under half of the loss comes from unresolved V genes, and the rest has no known cause. V, J and clone size were drawn from that table, and D and trimming were deduced from the DNA. A total of some 150,000 clones appear in this sample, around 86% of them only once. About 2.5% of the sample belongs to the ten largest clones. For this clone: Its antigen has not been determined. Nothing much larger sits one base from this clone, and base qualities are not available.

CDR1 MDHEN and CDR2 SYDVKM were looked up in the germline V gene. The junction carries 6 bases between V and J, which are trimmed by 3 bases and 7 bases respectively. The CDR3 starts with the cysteine, ends with the phenylalanine, and has 11 residues. Only the CDR3 part of the read is kept: 33 bases, read in frame from the first base. Donors formed part of the validation cohort, which comprised 120 subjects and was distinct from the first cohort of under 850 subjects. Paper-wide results and their limitations: The classifier was reported to diagnose cytomegalovirus status with high specificity and sensitivity in both the original cohort and the validation cohort. The validation cohort had no HLA typing available for a later analysis, so co-occurrence within that cohort was assessed over all 130 or so repertoires. A total of roughly 160 TCR beta chains were listed by the study as associated with cytomegalovirus. Of the cluster scores, about 94% were above 0 in a later analysis, which found that TCRs clustered in the first cohort also tended to co-occur in the roughly 130 validation repertoires. Most TCR sequences were seen in very few donors, while some public TCRs were found in many individuals. In vitro tests confirmed that a few of the cytomegalovirus-associated TCR beta chains recognize cytomegalovirus antigens. The authors suggested that the approach could potentially be generalized to other disease states and immunological phenotypes.

The chain couples TRBV28 to TRBJ1-1, with the D gene not clear enough to name. Sample: PBMCs. This clonotype was obtained from a man between 18 and 35 years old in good health and CMV-seropositive. The nucleotides read TGTGCCAGCAGTTTCAGGTTTGAAGCTTTCTTT. This translates into CASSFRFEAFF.